What follows are 5 T cell receptor beta chains derived from one specimen sequenced in a study of blood T cells in healthy people across ages. A second PCR of 7 to 11 cycles used a sample-barcoded 5' primer and a J-beta primer mix. TCRdb re-analysed the 5' RACE reads in MiXCR, keeping a single row per CDR3 protein. Found here are about 1.5 million distinct CDR3 sequences, about 45% of them singletons; the top ten hold about 3.8%. Sequencing used blood. The receptors stem from a woman between 18 and 29 years old in good health.

The rearrangement uses TRBV4-1 and TRBJ2-1; a weak D match, TRBD2 (6 bases). Germline V CDR1 and CDR2: MGHRA, YSYEKL. The V gene lost 2 bases and the J gene lost 0 bases, with 17 bases spanning the gap. CDR3 size: 18 residues. The CDR3 DNA reads TGCGCCAGCAGCCAATTGCGGGGACCTATTTTCTCCTACAATGAGCAGTTCTTC. Translated, it gives CASSQLRGPIFSYNEQFF.

V is TRBV15 and J is TRBJ2-3, with D perhaps given as TRBD1 or TRBD2 (6 bases each). The V gene lost 4 bases and the J gene lost 6 bases, with 23 bases spanning the gap. Germline V gives CDR1 LNHNV, CDR2 YYDKDF (reference sequence). The length of the CDR3 is 17 residues. CDR3 coding DNA: TGTGCCACCAGCATTGGGGGTAGGGGGGATAGACAGGATACGCAGTATTTT. As protein: CATSIGGRGDRQDTQYF.

The gene calls are TRBV2 and TRBJ2-3, with no clear D. This CDR3 is built from 15 residues. With 6 bases removed from V and 1 base from J, the gap between germline ends came to 14 bases. Germline lookup yields CDR1 SNHLY and CDR2 FYNNEI. CDR3 sequence (DNA): TGTGCCAGCAGGGCTAGGGTAATAGGCACAGATACGCAGTATTTT. Protein sequence: CASRARVIGTDTQYF.

This chain's CDR3 is CASRQSGISYNEQFF. The CDR3 DNA reads TGTGCCAGCAGACAGAGCGGTATATCCTACAATGAGCAGTTCTTC. This chain connects TRBV6-2 or TRBV6-3 to TRBJ2-1; a possible D gene is TRBD2 (5 bases). Germline V gene sequence: CDR1 MNHEY, CDR2 SVGEGT. The CDR3 contains 15 residues. V lost 6 bases and J 1 base, leaving 13 bases between the germline ends.

The chain is built from TRBV7-9 and TRBJ1-2; no definite D call. V was trimmed by 2 bases and J by 10 bases, leaving 8 bases between them. The V gene's germline CDR1 is SEHNR and CDR2 FQNEAQ (reference sequence). This CDR3 has 11 residues. Here the CDR3 DNA reads TGTGCCAGCAGCTTACGTCTGGACTACACCTTC. Amino acid sequence: CASSLRLDYTF.